This T cell receptor (beta chain) appears in the sequencing data of a study of blood T cell repertoires in COVID-19. Whole-study context: Sites in the United States, Italy and Spain provided acute and convalescent COVID-19 samples. T cells, B-cell-depleted T cells, or PBMCs supplied cDNA or gDNA.

Participant reports of clinical history set cohort assignment. TCRdb keeps only in-frame clones here, not all; method: immunoSEQ multiplex PCR. The table records roughly 300,000 clones, roughly 86% of them present only once. This receptor was obtained from a woman aged 25 to 39 who had recovered from COVID-19. Sequencing was performed on PBMCs or T cells enriched from blood (not recorded which).

As DNA, the CDR3 is TGTGCCAGCAGTCCGACAGGTACCTATGGCTACACCTTC. This translates into CASSPTGTYGYTF. The J gene is TRBJ1-2, the V gene TRBV6-5, with TRBD1 as a possible D gene (6 bases). The CDR3 runs to 13 residues. Germline assignment: CDR1 MNHEY and CDR2 SVGAGI. Trimming cost V 5 bases and J 4 bases, with 11 bases left between them.